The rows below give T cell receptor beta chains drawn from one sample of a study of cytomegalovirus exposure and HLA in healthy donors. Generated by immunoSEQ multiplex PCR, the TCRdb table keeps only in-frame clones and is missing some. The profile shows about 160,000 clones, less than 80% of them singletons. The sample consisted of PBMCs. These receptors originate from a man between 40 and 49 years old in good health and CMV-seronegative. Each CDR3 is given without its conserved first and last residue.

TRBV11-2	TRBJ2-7	ASSHTRSRLEQY
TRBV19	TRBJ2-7	ASSVGGQGFFEQY
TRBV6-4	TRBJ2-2	ASSAGLAIGELF
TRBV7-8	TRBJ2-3	ASSSRPQGSSTDTQY
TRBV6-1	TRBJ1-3	ASSERRTGSSGNTIY
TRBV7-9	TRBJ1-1	ASSRPPPNTEAF
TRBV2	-	ASSRDPGQGRSYEQY
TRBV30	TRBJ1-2	ASRDRGAYGYT
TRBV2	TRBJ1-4	ASRNSQSVEKLF
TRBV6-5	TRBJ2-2	ASKGEGAGELF
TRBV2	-	ASSRDRGRPEQY
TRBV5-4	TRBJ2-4	ASSLERDPFNIQY
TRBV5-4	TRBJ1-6	ASRGTGGSPLH
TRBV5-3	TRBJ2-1	ARSARGCRANEQF
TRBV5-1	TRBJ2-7	ASSPRQGSDEQY
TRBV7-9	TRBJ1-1	ASSLDRYTEAF
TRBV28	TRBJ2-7	ASGAGSTYEQY
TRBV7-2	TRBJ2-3	ASKRTTTSTDTQY
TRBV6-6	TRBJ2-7	ASSYSMAESSYEQY
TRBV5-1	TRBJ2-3	ASSPRAAGVRTDTQY
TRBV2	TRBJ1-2	ASSLSRQGDRYGYT
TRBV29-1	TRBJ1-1	SVRRTNMNTEAF
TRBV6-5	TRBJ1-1	ASSYSTAGSEAF
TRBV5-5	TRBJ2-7	ASSRRLAGGLYEQY
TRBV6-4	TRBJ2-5	ASRVDRETQY
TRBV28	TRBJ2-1	ASSSGTSGTQRQF
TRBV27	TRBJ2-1	ASTLGGQGYNEQF
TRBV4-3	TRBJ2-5	ASSQSTGFGEETQY
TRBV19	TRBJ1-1	ASSGQGSRTEAF
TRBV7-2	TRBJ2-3	ASSLRGLAGTDTQY
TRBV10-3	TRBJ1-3	AISEFGTGVFSGNTIY
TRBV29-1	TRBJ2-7	SVRGGNSYEQY
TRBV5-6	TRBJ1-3	ASSPDRGAGNTIY
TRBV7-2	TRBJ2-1	ASSFGGRLRNEQF
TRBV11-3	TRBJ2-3	ASSLGAGVVDTQY
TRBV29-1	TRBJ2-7	SVFSGQGYEQY
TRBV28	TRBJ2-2	ASSFGSSGYVGELF
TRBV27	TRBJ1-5	ASSSAKNRVDQPQH
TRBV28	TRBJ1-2	ASSLPLGHRYGYT
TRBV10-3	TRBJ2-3	AISIAGSTDTQY
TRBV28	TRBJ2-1	ASSSGTINEQF
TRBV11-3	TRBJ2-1	ASSLGRSNEQF
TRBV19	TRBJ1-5	ASSIEGQGYQPQH
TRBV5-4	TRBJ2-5	ASTERGAISQY
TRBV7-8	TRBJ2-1	ASSNGQRINEQF
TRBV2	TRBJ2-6	ASSEDSSGANGLT
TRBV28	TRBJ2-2	ASGISLAGAGELF
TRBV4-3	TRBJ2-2	ASSQVRGGTGELF
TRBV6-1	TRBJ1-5	ASSETSRQYSNQPQH
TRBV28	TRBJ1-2	ASKKPSSGYT
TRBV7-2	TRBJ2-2	ASSLDRPNTGELF
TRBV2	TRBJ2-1	ATGSRTGSNEQF